These 11 T cell receptor beta chains were sequenced from one sample in a study of human versus mouse CDR3 diversity and MHC coevolution. Generated by immunoSEQ multiplex PCR, the TCRdb table keeps only in-frame clones and is missing some. The sample has 75,000 to 90,000 clones, over 85% seen once. Sequenced sample: naive CD4+ T cells from blood. As for subset: CD45RO-negative CD62L-positive naive CD4 T cells. These TCRs come from a person aged 30-70 years in good health.

In nucleotides, the CDR3 is TGTGCCAGCAGCTTGGCCGGAGGGGGGGTATCGGCTGAAGCTTTCTTT. Protein: CASSLAGGGVSAEAFF. The chain links TRBV5-4 to TRBJ1-1; tentative D call: TRBD1 (6 bases). The germline V gene has CDR1 SGHNT and CDR2 YYREEE (reference sequence). V lost 0 bases and J 6 bases, leaving 18 bases between the germline ends. This CDR3 spans 16 amino acids.

This clone showed up just once. The rearrangement joins TRBV11-2 to TRBJ1-2; possible D gene TRBD1, 5 bases. Germline V gene lookup returns CDR1 SGHAT and CDR2 FQNNGV. This CDR3 contains 13 residues. The V end lost 4 bases, the J end lost 13 bases, and 19 bases lay between the germline ends. CDR3 protein: CASSSTLGSQGTF. DNA of the CDR3: TGTGCCAGCAGCTCAACACTCGGGTCGCAGGGCACCTTC.

This rearrangement joins TRBV18 to TRBJ2-6, with TRBD2 as a possible D gene (6 bases). Germline V CDR1 and CDR2: KGHSH, LQKENI. V gave up 6 bases and J gave up 0 bases, with 18 bases separating them. The CDR3 covers 18 residues. CDR3 DNA sequence: TGTGCCAGCTCCCAACGACGGGGGTCGAGCTCTGGGGCCAACGTCCTGACTTTC. This codes for CASSQRRGSSSGANVLTF.

The rearrangement links TRBV7-6 to TRBJ2-5; 9 nucleotides align to TRBD2. Germline assignment: CDR1 SGHVS and CDR2 FNYEAQ. Trimming took 0 bases from V and 7 from J; bases not matched to a gene: 3. CDR3 length equals 14 residues. The CDR3 reads CASSLASREGTQYF. The CDR3 DNA reads TGTGCCAGCAGCTTAGCGTCGCGGGAGGGGACCCAGTACTTC.

The chain combines TRBV6-5 with TRBJ1-6, with 7 nucleotides matching TRBD1. V shed 11 bases and J 9 bases; nucleotides not matched to a gene: 13. The CDR3 totals 14 residues. Germline CDR1 is MNHEY and CDR2 is SVGAGI. CDR3 nucleotides: TGTGCCTGCTCAGGAGACAGGGTATTTTCACCCCTCCACTTT. As protein: CACSGDRVFSPLHF.

This clone was counted once. The chain carries TRBV6-5 and TRBJ1-5, with D possibly being TRBD1 (5 bases). Germline V lookup: CDR1 MNHEY, CDR2 SVGAGI. V was trimmed by 4 bases and J by 4 bases, leaving 11 bases between them. This CDR3 is built from 14 residues. The CDR3 DNA follows: TGTGCCAGCAGTTTTGGACAAGGGAATCAGCCCCAGCATTTT. Translation: CASSFGQGNQPQHF.

V gene TRBV18 combines with J gene TRBJ1-1; the D gene is possibly TRBD1 (5 bases). The CDR3 runs to 15 residues. The ends were cut back, 0 bases at V and 1 base at J, with 9 bases in the middle. Germline CDR1 and CDR2: KGHSH and LQKENI. The CDR3 reads CASSPPNGQNTEAFF. As DNA, the CDR3 is TGTGCCAGCTCACCACCGAACGGACAGAACACTGAAGCTTTCTTT.

This clone was recorded a few times. The chain couples TRBV28 to TRBJ2-1; D might be TRBD1 (6 bases). Germline-derived CDR1 and CDR2 are MDHEN and SYDVKM. Trimming cost V 7 bases and J 3 bases, with 16 bases left between them. This CDR3 has 15 amino acids. In DNA form, the CDR3 reads TGTGCCAGCAACCAGGACAGCCGACTCTACAATGAGCAGTTCTTC. This sequence encodes CASNQDSRLYNEQFF.

This chain links TRBV7-3 with TRBJ2-3; maybe TRBD1 (6 bases). The V gene's germline CDR1 is SGHTA and CDR2 FQGTGA. V was pared by 4 bases and J by 1 base, with 12 bases between. CDR3 length: 15 residues. The CDR3 sequence is CASSSARGGTDTQYF. The CDR3 nucleotides are TGTGCCAGCAGCTCAGCCAGGGGCGGCACAGATACGCAGTATTTT.

This clone was seen once. This chain connects TRBV19 to TRBJ1-1; TRBD1 agrees at 8 bases. CDR1 and CDR2 (germline): LNHDA, SQIVND (reference sequence). The CDR3 covers 14 residues. The V gene end was trimmed by 4 bases and the J gene end by 6 bases; junction bases not matched to a gene: 7. The CDR3 coding sequence is TGTGCCAGTAGTACCAGGGGGCTCGAGGCTGAAGCTTTCTTT. Its protein product is CASSTRGLEAEAFF.

The J gene is TRBJ2-1, the V gene TRBV5-6, with D perhaps matching TRBD2 (5 bases). This CDR3 contains 15 residues. The germline V and J ends were trimmed by 3 bases and 1 base, with 11 bases remaining between them. Germline CDR1 SGHDT, CDR2 YYEEEE. The chain's CDR3 is CASSSPTNSYNEQFF. The CDR3 bases are TGTGCCAGCAGCTCACCGACTAATTCCTACAATGAGCAGTTCTTC.